The T cell receptor (beta chain) described here comes from a study of blood T cell repertoires in COVID-19. Looking at the study overall: Sources were T cells, B-cell-depleted T cells, or PBMCs; the material itself was cDNA or gDNA.

Method: immunoSEQ multiplex PCR; TCRdb's copy keeps in-frame clones and lacks some. The sample has 200,000 to 250,000 clones, almost 90% seen once. This CDR3 has 15 amino acids. Germline CDR1 MNHEY, CDR2 SMNVEV (reference sequence). V dropped 4 bases and J dropped 2 bases, with 15 bases sitting between them. The origin of this receptor is a man younger than 35 with active or convalescent COVID-19. Sequenced material: peripheral blood. The rearrangement joins TRBV27 to TRBJ2-7, with D possibly TRBD2 on 6 matching bases. The CDR3 loop reads CASSSDVTRTYEQYF. CDR3 DNA: TGTGCCAGCAGTTCCGATGTGACTAGAACCTACGAGCAGTACTTC.